This entry lists 18 T cell receptor beta chains sequenced from one sample in a study of T cells in narcolepsy. Using immunoSEQ multiplex PCR, the repertoire was profiled, and TCRdb retains in-frame clones only, with some absent. The data hold roughly 8,100 clones, with over 60% observed a single time. The sample taken for sequencing was CD45RA- memory CD8+ T cells from PBMCs. The receptors come from a human donor with narcolepsy.

This clone was seen at least ten times. The V gene is TRBV5-6, the J gene TRBJ1-2; D may be TRBD1 (5 bases). The germline CDR1 and CDR2 sequences are SGHDT and YYEEEE. Trimming cost V 4 bases and J 0 bases, with 16 bases left between them. The CDR3 runs 16 residues. The CDR3 here is CASSTMGGSANYGYTF. CDR3 nucleotides: TGTGCCAGCAGCACGATGGGGGGGAGCGCTAACTATGGCTACACCTTC.

This rearrangement joins TRBV7-8 to TRBJ1-1; a possible D gene is TRBD1 (6 bases). V was cut by 1 base and J by 4 bases, with 13 bases left in between. The CDR3 contains 15 residues. Germline CDR1 is SGHVS and CDR2 is FQNEAQ. DNA for the CDR3: TGTGCCAGCAGCTTAGGAGCAGGGGCGGGCACTGAAGCTTTCTTT. Protein sequence: CASSLGAGAGTEAFF.

This clone was observed a few times. The chain is built from TRBV27 and TRBJ2-2; no definite D call. Germline V gene lookup returns CDR1 MNHEY and CDR2 SMNVEV (reference sequence). The CDR3 is 15 residues long. V gave up 2 bases and J gave up 6 bases, with 13 bases separating them. The CDR3 DNA follows: TGTGCCAGCAGTTTAAAGGGTATGGACGCCGGGGAGCTGTTTTTT. It specifies CASSLKGMDAGELFF.

J is TRBJ2-1 and V is TRBV5-5, with 7 bases matching TRBD1. V lost 2 bases, J lost 4 bases, and 9 bases stayed unmatched. The germline V gene has CDR1 SGHKS and CDR2 YYEKEE (reference sequence). This CDR3 has 16 residues. The DNA for the CDR3 is TGTGCCAGCAGCTTTTTCGGGGACAGTACATACAATGAGCAGTTCTTC. This translates into CASSFFGDSTYNEQFF.

The gene calls are TRBV30 and TRBJ1-6; 7 nucleotides agree with TRBD1. This CDR3 is built from 15 residues. V dropped 0 bases and J dropped 6; count of bases not matched to a gene: 5. Germline V lookup: CDR1 GTSNPN, CDR2 SVGIG (reference sequence). The CDR3: CAWSVTGQFNSPLHF. As DNA, the CDR3 is TGTGCCTGGAGTGTAACGGGACAGTTTAATTCACCCCTCCACTTT.

The rearrangement uses TRBV11-2 and TRBJ2-3, with TRBD1 matching 10 bases. CDR3 length: 14 amino acids. Germline V gene sequence: CDR1 SGHAT, CDR2 FQNNGV. V lost 11 bases, J lost 3 bases, and 8 bases stayed unmatched. The CDR3 sequence is CAGKGQGFTDTQYF. CDR3 sequence (DNA): TGTGCCGGGAAGGGACAGGGGTTTACAGATACGCAGTATTTT.

This clone was seen a handful of times. This chain links TRBV19 with TRBJ2-6; D remains ambiguous. V gave up 4 bases and J gave up 3 bases, with 13 bases separating them. Germline loops: CDR1 LNHDA, CDR2 SQIVND (reference sequence). The CDR3 contains 16 residues. The CDR3 spells CASSTLPSGGANVLTF. The CDR3 region has the DNA TGTGCCAGTAGTACCCTACCGTCTGGTGGGGCCAACGTCCTGACTTTC.

This clone is medium-sized (0.01 to 0.1%) by share. The rearrangement joins TRBV4-3 to TRBJ1-1, with D hard to call. The germline V and J ends were trimmed by 2 bases and 5 bases, with 12 bases remaining between them. The length of the CDR3 is 14 residues. CDR1 and CDR2 (germline): LGHNA, YSLEER. CDR3 coding DNA: TGCGCCAGCAGCCAACCAAACGTGAGGACTGAAGCTTTCTTT. Encoded protein: CASSQPNVRTEAFF.

The CDR3 sequence: CASRYRAEAFF. CDR3 nucleotide sequence: TGTGCCAGCAGATACAGGGCTGAAGCTTTCTTT. The chain carries TRBV27 and TRBJ1-1; D is possibly TRBD1 (6 bases). Trimming took off 6 bases at V and 6 bases at J, with 8 bases between the two ends. Germline V lookup: CDR1 MNHEY, CDR2 SMNVEV (reference sequence). The CDR3 extends over 11 amino acids.

This chain uses TRBV5-8 with TRBJ1-1, with D perhaps TRBD1 (5 bases). V was pared by 5 bases and J by 1 base, with 9 bases between. The CDR3 has 13 amino acids. Germline V gene sequence: CDR1 SGHTS, CDR2 YDEGEE. CDR3: CASRQDSNTEAFF. CDR3 nucleotides: TGTGCCAGCAGACAGGACTCGAACACTGAAGCTTTCTTT.

V gene TRBV11-2 combines with J gene TRBJ1-2; 10 bases align to TRBD1. The V segment lost 1 base and the J segment 11 bases; nucleotides outside the gene matches: 13. The CDR3 has 16 residues. Germline V gene lookup returns CDR1 SGHAT and CDR2 FQNNGV. The CDR3 reads CASSLGGTGASNPYTF. The CDR3, as DNA: TGTGCCAGCAGCTTAGGCGGGACAGGGGCCAGCAACCCGTACACCTTC.

V is TRBV11-2 and J is TRBJ1-4; no firm D call. Germline V lookup: CDR1 SGHAT, CDR2 FQNNGV. V shed 3 bases and J shed 8 bases, with 10 bases lying between them. The CDR3 contains 13 residues. The CDR3 loop is CASSFWNTEKLFF. CDR3 nucleotides: TGTGCCAGCAGCTTTTGGAATACCGAAAAACTGTTTTTT.

V gene TRBV7-6 combines with J gene TRBJ2-2; 9 bases align to TRBD1. The germline gives CDR1 SGHVS, CDR2 FNYEAQ. Trimming took 6 bases from V and 6 from J; bases not matched to a gene: 8. CDR3 length: 15 amino acids. Written as DNA, the CDR3 is TGTGCCAGCAGAGGGACAGGGAAGGGATCCGGGGAGCTGTTTTTT. It codes for CASRGTGKGSGELFF.

The V and J genes are TRBV27 and TRBJ1-1; D unclear. The ends were cut back, 2 bases at V and 0 bases at J, with 7 bases in the middle. CDR1 and CDR2 (germline): MNHEY, SMNVEV (reference sequence). CDR3 length: 14 amino acids. The CDR3 DNA is TGTGCCAGCAGTTTAAGGTACATGAACACTGAAGCTTTCTTT. Translated, it gives CASSLRYMNTEAFF.

The chain links TRBV27 to TRBJ2-3, with 10 positions matching TRBD2. Unmatched junction bases numbered 6, after V lost 4 bases and J lost 2 bases. Per the germline V gene, CDR1 is MNHEY and CDR2 is SMNVEV (reference sequence). The CDR3 has 16 amino acids. The CDR3 DNA sequence: TGTGCCAGCAGTTACTCTAGCGGGGGATACACAGATACGCAGTATTTT. It translates to CASSYSSGGYTDTQYF.

This chain joins TRBV2 and TRBJ2-7; D unresolved. There are 12 residues in the CDR3. Between the trimmed V and J ends, which lost 7 bases and 0 bases, there was a span of 7 bases. CDR1 is SNHLY and CDR2 is FYNNEI in the germline V gene. CDR3 loop: CASTWSSYEQYF. The CDR3 bases are TGTGCCAGCACTTGGAGCTCCTACGAGCAGTACTTC.

The chain employs TRBV7-6 and TRBJ2-1; D is unclear. Trimming removed 5 bases at V and 10 bases at J, with 12 bases between. This CDR3 has 12 residues. Germline CDR1 is SGHVS and CDR2 is FNYEAQ. CDR3 coding DNA: TGTGCCAGCAGCCCGACTTTGCGGGAGCAGTTCTTC. It specifies CASSPTLREQFF.

The gene calls are TRBV7-9 and TRBJ1-3, with D perhaps matching TRBD1 (6 bases). This CDR3 comprises 16 residues. Germline loops: CDR1 SEHNR, CDR2 FQNEAQ (reference sequence). V dropped 5 bases and J dropped 6 bases, with 20 bases sitting between them. CDR3 nucleotide sequence: TGTGCCAGCAGCGCCCCGGACAGCCTGACGGTAAACACCATATATTTT. As protein: CASSAPDSLTVNTIYF.